This entry lists 21 T cell receptor beta chains sequenced from one sample in a study of shared clonotypes between healthy human individuals. Only in-frame clones appear in the TCRdb table, and some are missing; sequencing was by immunoSEQ multiplex PCR. Of about 980,000 clones listed, 76% are singletons. The sequenced sample consisted of memory CD4+ T cells sorted from blood. Subset meaning: CD45RA-negative fraction. These receptors were obtained from a man aged 18 to 30 in good health.

CDR3 coding DNA: TGTGCCAGCGGACGGGGACTAGCGGGGGGAGGCTCCTACAATGAGCAGTTCTTC. It is translated as CASGRGLAGGGSYNEQFF. The gene calls are TRBV7-8 and TRBJ2-1, with 15 bases lining up with TRBD2. Germline CDR1 and CDR2: SGHVS and FQNEAQ. The CDR3 contains 18 residues. V gave up 8 bases and J gave up 0 bases; unmatched junction bases: 8.

The CDR3 coding sequence is TGTGCCAGCAGCTTGGAACCCAGCTCTGGAAACACCATATATTTT. Translated, it gives CASSLEPSSGNTIYF. The rearrangement uses TRBV5-8 and TRBJ1-3, with D hard to call. Trimming shortened V by 0 bases and J by 0 bases, and 7 bases separated the two germline ends. Germline V gene lookup returns CDR1 SGHTS and CDR2 YDEGEE. The CDR3 is made up of 15 amino acids.

The chain employs TRBV28 and TRBJ2-4; 10 positions match TRBD1. With V trimmed by 9 bases and J by 6 bases, 11 bases remained unmatched. The CDR3 runs 15 residues. Germline CDR1 reads MDHEN; CDR2 reads SYDVKM. The CDR3: CASPPAGTGVNIQYF. The CDR3 region has the DNA TGTGCCAGTCCTCCCGCCGGGACAGGGGTAAACATTCAGTACTTC.

V is TRBV6-1 and J is TRBJ1-5; maybe TRBD1 (5 bases). Trimming pared 5 bases from V and 4 bases from J, leaving 12 bases between. The CDR3 spans 14 residues. Germline-derived CDR1 and CDR2 are MNHNS and SASEGT. The DNA of the CDR3 is TGTGCCAGCAGTAAACAGGAAAAAAATCAGCCCCAGCATTTT. Encoded protein: CASSKQEKNQPQHF.

J is TRBJ2-3 and V is TRBV28, with D possibly TRBD2 on 6 matching bases. Germline values: CDR1 MDHEN, CDR2 SYDVKM. This CDR3 comprises 12 residues. Trimming removed 4 bases at V and 4 bases at J, with 6 bases between. The CDR3 coding sequence is TGTGCCAGCAGTTCGGGGGCAGATACGCAGTATTTT. Translation: CASSSGADTQYF.

This clone was observed many times. CDR3 amino acids: CASRARGWNTEAFF. The CDR3 region has the DNA TGTGCCAGCAGAGCCCGGGGCTGGAACACTGAAGCTTTCTTT. The V call is TRBV6-1, the J call TRBJ1-1; weak D call: TRBD1 (5 bases). The CDR3 runs to 14 residues. Germline assignment: CDR1 MNHNS and CDR2 SASEGT. With 6 bases removed from V and 1 base from J, the gap between germline ends came to 12 bases.

The genes are TRBV4-1 and TRBJ1-1; tentative D call: TRBD1 (5 bases). The ends were cut back, 4 bases at V and 5 bases at J, with 14 bases in the middle. Germline V gives CDR1 MGHRA, CDR2 YSYEKL. The CDR3 spans 14 residues. This CDR3 reads CASSPDAGGTEAFF. CDR3 in DNA: TGCGCCAGCAGCCCGGATGCGGGGGGAACTGAAGCTTTCTTT.

This clone was recorded a few times. Different DNA sequences within this sample yield the same CDR3. The chain employs TRBV5-1 and TRBJ2-1, with D maybe TRBD1 (6 bases). Trimming took off 0 bases at V and 5 bases at J, with 6 bases between the two ends. Germline V gene data show CDR1 as SGHRS and CDR2 as YFSETQ. The CDR3 is 13 residues long. The CDR3: CASSLGQDNEQFF. Written as DNA, the CDR3 is TGCGCCAGCAGCTTGGGACAGGACAATGAGCAGTTCTTC.

The CDR3 DNA sequence: TGTGCCAGCACGATGGAAAACAGGGGCTCCCGCTACGAGCAGTACTTC. Protein product: CASTMENRGSRYEQYF. V is TRBV2 and J is TRBJ2-7, with 7 bases fitting TRBD1. The CDR3 sequence is 16 residues long. J lost 3 bases, V lost 7 bases, and 15 bases had no gene match. From germline, CDR1 is SNHLY and CDR2 FYNNEI.

The V call is TRBV6-1, the J call TRBJ2-2; 8 positions agree with TRBD1. V dropped 7 bases and J dropped 3; count of bases not matched to a gene: 7. Germline V lookup: CDR1 MNHNS, CDR2 SASEGT. The CDR3 extends over 15 amino acids. The DNA of the CDR3 is TGTGCCAGCACCCCCAGGACAGGGTACACCGGGGAGCTGTTTTTT. Amino acid sequence: CASTPRTGYTGELFF.

The chain is built from TRBV10-2 and TRBJ2-2; 12 nucleotides align to TRBD2. The CDR3 consists of 17 residues. Germline V gene data show CDR1 as WSHSY and CDR2 as SAAADI. V lost 4 bases and J lost 2; bases outside the gene matches: 5. The CDR3, as DNA: TGCGCCAGCAGTGTCCTAGCGGGGGGGAGCAACACCGGGGAGCTGTTTTTT. This translates into CASSVLAGGSNTGELFF.

This clone was detected once. The chain uses TRBV9 and TRBJ1-6; D is possibly TRBD1 (6 bases). The V end was cut by 6 bases, the J end by 5 bases, with 18 bases between. The CDR3 contains 16 residues. CDR1 is SGDLS, CDR2 YYNGEE, per germline. The CDR3, as DNA: TGTGCCAGCACCAAGTCGGGGGCATTTGATAATTCACCCCTCCACTTT. Its protein product is CASTKSGAFDNSPLHF.

This clone turned up a few times. V and J are TRBV30 and TRBJ1-6, with D maybe TRBD1 (5 bases). This CDR3 region has 15 residues. The germline V gene has CDR1 GTSNPN and CDR2 SVGIG (reference sequence). V gave up 2 bases and J gave up 8 bases, with 16 bases separating them. This CDR3 is CAWSPRQGRHSPLHF. The CDR3 DNA reads as TGTGCCTGGAGTCCCCGGCAGGGCCGGCATTCACCCCTCCACTTT.

The chain employs TRBV4-3 and TRBJ1-2, with a possible D match to TRBD1 (5 bases). This CDR3 contains 16 residues. Germline V gene lookup returns CDR1 LGHNA and CDR2 YSLEER. V lost 0 bases and J lost 1, with 12 bases in between. CDR3 loop: CASSQDAGRGNYGYTF. CDR3 bases: TGCGCCAGCAGCCAAGACGCGGGGAGGGGTAACTATGGCTACACCTTC.

The rearrangement links TRBV28 to TRBJ1-4, with TRBD1 matching over 7 bases. This CDR3 contains 15 residues. Trimming at V came to 6 bases and at J to 7 bases, leaving 11 bases not matched to a gene. Germline lookup yields CDR1 MDHEN and CDR2 SYDVKM. Here the CDR3 DNA reads TGTGCCAGCAGCCTTCAAACCGGGACAGCTGAAAAACTGTTTTTT. Encoded protein: CASSLQTGTAEKLFF. Combining the CDR3 with reference TRBV28 and TRBJ1-4 gives the whole variable domain DVKVTQSSRYLVKRTGEKVFLECVQDMDHENMFWYRQDPGLGLRLIYFSYDVKMKEKGDIPEGYSVSREKKERFSLILESASTNQTSMYLCASSLQTGTAEKLFFGSGTQLSVL.

The CDR3: CASSQGQLAGYYEQYF. DNA for the CDR3: TGCGCCAGCAGCCAAGGACAACTAGCGGGGTACTACGAGCAGTACTTC. This chain links TRBV4-1 with TRBJ2-7; 10 bases are shared with TRBD2. Germline CDR1 reads MGHRA; CDR2 reads YSYEKL. The CDR3 contains 16 residues. J gave up 3 bases and V 1 base, and 6 bases lay outside the gene matches.

With regard to this clone: A much larger clone lies one base from this, so it may be a read error. The same CDR3 arises from other DNA sequences in this sample as well. This sequence joins TRBV6-5 and TRBJ1-2; D possibly corresponds to TRBD1 (5 bases). CDR3 size: 13 residues. Germline V gives CDR1 MNHEY, CDR2 SVGAGI. V dropped 3 bases and J dropped 4 bases, with 9 bases sitting between them. The CDR3 loop is CASSYDRIYGYTF. The DNA for the CDR3 is TGTGCCAGCAGTTATGACAGAATCTATGGCTACACCTTC.

V usage is TRBV27 and J usage is TRBJ2-7; TRBD2 matches at 8 bases. With V trimmed by 3 bases and J by 3 bases, 10 bases remained unmatched. CDR1 and CDR2 from the germline V gene are MNHEY and SMNVEV (reference sequence). CDR3 length equals 16 residues. The CDR3 loop reads CASSFTPQRGFYEQYF. CDR3 nucleotides: TGTGCCAGCAGTTTCACCCCCCAGCGGGGGTTCTACGAGCAGTACTTC.

This clone occurred once. The V gene is TRBV28, the J gene TRBJ1-1, with D hard to call. The CDR3 runs to 15 residues. Deletions cut 1 base from V and 2 bases from J, with 11 bases between. Germline V gene sequence: CDR1 MDHEN, CDR2 SYDVKM. In DNA, the CDR3 is TGTGCCAGCAGTTTATTTATCACAGCAAACACTGAAGCTTTCTTT. Translating gives CASSLFITANTEAFF.

This clone turned up a few times. The V call is TRBV5-1, the J call TRBJ1-6, with a weak D call TRBD1 (6 bases). The CDR3 contains 15 residues. The ends were cut back, 0 bases at V and 9 bases at J, with 13 bases in the middle. Germline lookup yields CDR1 SGHRS and CDR2 YFSETQ. This CDR3 is CASSLAAGEGSPLHF. The CDR3 DNA sequence: TGCGCCAGCAGCTTGGCGGCAGGGGAAGGTTCACCCCTCCACTTT. The whole variable domain, remainder taken from reference TRBV5-1 and TRBJ1-6, is KAGVTQTPRYLIKTRGQQVTLSCSPISGHRSVSWYQQTPGQGLQFLFEYFSETQRNKGNFPGRFSGRQFSNSRSEMNVSTLELGDSALYLCASSLAAGEGSPLHFGNGTRLTVT.

This chain links TRBV2 with TRBJ2-7, with 7 bases matching TRBD1. CDR1 and CDR2 (germline): SNHLY, FYNNEI. J lost 1 base, V lost 7 bases, and 4 bases had no gene match. The CDR3 totals 13 residues. CDR3 DNA sequence: TGTGCCAGCAAGACAGGGTCTTCCTACGAGCAGTACTTC. Amino acids: CASKTGSSYEQYF.